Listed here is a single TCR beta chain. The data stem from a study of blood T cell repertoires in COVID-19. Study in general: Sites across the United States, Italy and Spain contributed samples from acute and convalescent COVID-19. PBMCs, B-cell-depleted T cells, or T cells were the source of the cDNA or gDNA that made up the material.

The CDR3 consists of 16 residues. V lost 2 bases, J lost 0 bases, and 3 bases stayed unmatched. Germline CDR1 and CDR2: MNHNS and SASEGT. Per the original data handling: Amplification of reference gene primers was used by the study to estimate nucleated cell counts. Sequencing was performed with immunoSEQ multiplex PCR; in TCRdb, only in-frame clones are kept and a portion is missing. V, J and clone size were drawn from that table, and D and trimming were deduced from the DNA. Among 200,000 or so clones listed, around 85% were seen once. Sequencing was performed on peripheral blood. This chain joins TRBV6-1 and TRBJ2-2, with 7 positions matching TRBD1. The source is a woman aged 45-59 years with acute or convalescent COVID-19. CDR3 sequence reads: CASSEPDRANTGELFF. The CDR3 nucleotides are TGTGCCAGCAGTGAACCCGACAGGGCGAACACCGGGGAGCTGTTTTTT.